The TCR beta chain under discussion was sequenced for a study of T-cell memory formation after mild COVID-19. General study points: Chiefly within CM and EM were the contracting CD4+ clones; CD8+ ones were within EMRA. While clones contracting from day 15 to 85 were balanced between CD4 and CD8, later expanders leaned CD4+.

Worth noting for this clonotype: Its antigen is still unknown.

TCRdb fed the 5' RACE reads into MiXCR, producing one record per CDR3 protein. This sample yields 300,000 to 350,000 distinct CDR3 sequences, of which roughly an eighth are seen a single time; 21% belongs to the top ten. The TCR originated in a man younger than 35 who had mild COVID-19 (a few samples of this study predate the infection). Cell type and time point are not known. Sequenced: PBMCs or a T cell subset sorted from them (not recorded which).

The CDR3 is CSAGREGETQYF. Written as DNA, the CDR3 is TGCAGCGCTGGTAGGGAGGGAGAGACCCAGTACTTC. The J gene is TRBJ2-5, the V gene TRBV29-1, with 7 bases lining up with TRBD2. V dropped 7 bases and J dropped 4; count of bases not matched to a gene: 6. Germline V CDR1 and CDR2: SQVTM, ANQGSEA. This CDR3 is built from 12 residues.